The clone carrying this T cell receptor (beta chain) has only a few counts. This sample stems from a study of naive and memory T cell subsets. An equimolar mix of two oligonucleotides served as the beta constant-region primer for TRBC1 and TRBC2. Ligated cDNA was amplified by four rounds of PCR with nested alpha and beta constant-region primers and SP2. TCRdb called the UMI-ligation and nested PCR reads again in MiXCR, with one record for every CDR3 protein. Counted here are about 17,000 distinct CDR3 sequences, 8.5% to 9.5% occurring once; the ten biggest clones make up under 30%. Cells stained for CD3, CD4, CD8, CD45RA and CD27 were sorted into four subsets. The CDR3 is 15 residues long. Looked up from germline, CDR1 is SGHAT and CDR2 is FQNNGV. V lost 8 bases to trimming and J lost 4 bases, with 17 bases between them.

Sequenced sample: central memory CD8+ T cells from blood. The chain has TRBV11-2 and TRBJ1-4; unclear D gene. The TCR sequence derives from a human donor in good health. The CDR3 DNA sequence: TGTGCCAGCTCCAGAACCCCATCCTATAATGAAAAACTGTTTTTT. Protein sequence: CASSRTPSYNEKLFF.